The present T cell receptor (beta chain) was sequenced within a study of T-cell memory formation after mild COVID-19. Study in general: Largely, TCR clusters stayed within a single donor.

The CDR3 has 13 residues. Trimming took off 3 bases at V and 4 bases at J, with 7 bases between the two ends. As for this clonotype: Its antigen is undetermined.

Findings and caveats of the study: While clones contracting from day 15 to 85 were balanced between CD4 and CD8, later expanders leaned CD4+. There were some responding clones in pre-infection memory, which suggested that cross-reactive memory had joined. Shrinking CD4+ clones were chiefly CM and EM; CD8+ ones were chiefly EMRA.

TCRdb reprocessed the 5' RACE reads via MiXCR and lists one record per CDR3 protein. The sample holds about 58,000 distinct CDR3 sequences, about 30% seen once. This TCR derives from a man aged 18 to 29 who had mild COVID-19 (a few samples of this study predate the infection). Cell type and time point are not known. The chain uses TRBV12-3 or TRBV12-4 and TRBJ2-1; perhaps D is TRBD1 or TRBD2 (5 bases each). The sample was PBMCs or a T cell subset sorted from them (not recorded which). The CDR3 is CASSLGEYNEQFF. Here the CDR3 DNA reads TGTGCCAGCAGTTTGGGGGAGTACAATGAGCAGTTCTTC.